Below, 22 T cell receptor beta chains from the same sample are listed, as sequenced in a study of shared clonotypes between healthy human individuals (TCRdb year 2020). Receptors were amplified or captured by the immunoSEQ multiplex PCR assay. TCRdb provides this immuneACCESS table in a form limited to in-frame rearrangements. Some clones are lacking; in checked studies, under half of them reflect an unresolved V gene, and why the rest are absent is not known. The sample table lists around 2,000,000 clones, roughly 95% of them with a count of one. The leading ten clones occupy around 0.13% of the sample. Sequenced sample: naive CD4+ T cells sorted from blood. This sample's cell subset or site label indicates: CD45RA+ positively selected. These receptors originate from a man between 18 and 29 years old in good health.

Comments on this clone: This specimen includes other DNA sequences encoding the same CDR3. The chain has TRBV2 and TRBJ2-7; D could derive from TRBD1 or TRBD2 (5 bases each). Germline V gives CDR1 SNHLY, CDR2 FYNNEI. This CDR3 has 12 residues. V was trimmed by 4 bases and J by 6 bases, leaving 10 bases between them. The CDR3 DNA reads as TGTGCCAGCAGTGGGGACCCGGGCGAGCAGTACTTC. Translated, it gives CASSGDPGEQYF.

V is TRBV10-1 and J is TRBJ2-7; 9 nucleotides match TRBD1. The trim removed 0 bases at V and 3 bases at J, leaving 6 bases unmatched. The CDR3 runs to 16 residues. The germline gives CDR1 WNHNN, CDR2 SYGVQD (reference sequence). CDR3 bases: TGCGCCAGCAGTGAGTCTGGGACAGGGAACATCTACGAGCAGTACTTC. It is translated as CASSESGTGNIYEQYF.

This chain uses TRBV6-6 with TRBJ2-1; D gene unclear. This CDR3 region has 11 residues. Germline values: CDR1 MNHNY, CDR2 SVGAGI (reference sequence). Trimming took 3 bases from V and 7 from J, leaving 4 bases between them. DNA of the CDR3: TGTGCCAGCAGTTATGAGAATGAGCAGTTCTTC. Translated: CASSYENEQFF.

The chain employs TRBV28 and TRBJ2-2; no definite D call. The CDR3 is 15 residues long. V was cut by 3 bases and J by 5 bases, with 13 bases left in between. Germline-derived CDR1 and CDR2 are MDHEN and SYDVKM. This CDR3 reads CASSFPGVGTGELFF. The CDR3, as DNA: TGTGCCAGCAGTTTCCCAGGTGTAGGGACCGGGGAGCTGTTTTTT. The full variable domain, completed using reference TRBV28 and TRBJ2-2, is DVKVTQSSRYLVKRTGEKVFLECVQDMDHENMFWYRQDPGLGLRLIYFSYDVKMKEKGDIPEGYSVSREKKERFSLILESASTNQTSMYLCASSFPGVGTGELFFGEGSRLTVL.

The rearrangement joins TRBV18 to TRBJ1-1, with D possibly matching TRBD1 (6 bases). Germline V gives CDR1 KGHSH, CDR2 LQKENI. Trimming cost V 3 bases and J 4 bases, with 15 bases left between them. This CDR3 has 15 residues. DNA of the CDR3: TGTGCCAGCTCACCTAGAACAGGGAGAGGCACTGAAGCTTTCTTT. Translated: CASSPRTGRGTEAFF.

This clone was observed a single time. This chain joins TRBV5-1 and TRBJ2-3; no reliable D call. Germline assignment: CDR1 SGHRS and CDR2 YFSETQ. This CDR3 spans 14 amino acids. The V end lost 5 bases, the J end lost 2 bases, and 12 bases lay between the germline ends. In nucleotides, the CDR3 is TGCGCCAGCAGGGCGGCGGCACACACAGATACGCAGTATTTT. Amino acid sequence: CASRAAAHTDTQYF.

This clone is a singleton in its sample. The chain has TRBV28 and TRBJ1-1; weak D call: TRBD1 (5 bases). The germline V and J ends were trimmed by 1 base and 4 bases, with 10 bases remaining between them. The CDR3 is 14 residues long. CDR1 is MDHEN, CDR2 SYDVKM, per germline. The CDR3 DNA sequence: TGTGCCAGCAGTTTATCTCGCAGGGTCACTGAAGCTTTCTTT. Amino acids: CASSLSRRVTEAFF.

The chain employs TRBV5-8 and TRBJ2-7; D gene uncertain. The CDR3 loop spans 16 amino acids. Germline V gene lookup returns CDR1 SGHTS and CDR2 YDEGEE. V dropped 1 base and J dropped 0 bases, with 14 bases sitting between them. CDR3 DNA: TGTGCCAGCAGCTTGCGTCGCCAGGTGGGCTCCTACGAGCAGTACTTC. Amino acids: CASSLRRQVGSYEQYF.

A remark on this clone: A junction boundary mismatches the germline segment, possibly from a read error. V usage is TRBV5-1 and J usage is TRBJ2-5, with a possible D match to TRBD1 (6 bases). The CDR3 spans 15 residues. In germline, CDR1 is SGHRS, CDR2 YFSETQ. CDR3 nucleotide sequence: TGCGCCAGCGGCTTGGCCGGGACAACTTGGGAGACCCAGTACTTC. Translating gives CASGLAGTTWETQYF.

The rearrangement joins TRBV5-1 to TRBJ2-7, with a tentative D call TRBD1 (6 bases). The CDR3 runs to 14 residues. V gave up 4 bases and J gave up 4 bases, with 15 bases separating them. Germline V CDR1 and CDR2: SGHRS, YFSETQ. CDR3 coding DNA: TGCGCCAGCAGCCTACAGGGTAGGCTGTACGAGCAGTACTTC. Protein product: CASSLQGRLYEQYF.

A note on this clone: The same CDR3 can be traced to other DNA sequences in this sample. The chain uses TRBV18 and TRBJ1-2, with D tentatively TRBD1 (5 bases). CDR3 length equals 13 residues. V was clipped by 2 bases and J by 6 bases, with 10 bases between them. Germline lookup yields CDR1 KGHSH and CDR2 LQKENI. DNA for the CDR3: TGTGCCAGCTCACCAATTGACAGCCATGGCTACACCTTC. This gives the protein CASSPIDSHGYTF.

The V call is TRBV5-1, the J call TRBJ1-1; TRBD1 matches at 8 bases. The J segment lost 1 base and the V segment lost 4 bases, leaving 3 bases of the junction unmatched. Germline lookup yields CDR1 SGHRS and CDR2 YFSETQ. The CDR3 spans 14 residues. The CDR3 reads CASSVGTGNTEAFF. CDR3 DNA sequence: TGCGCCAGCAGCGTCGGGACAGGGAACACTGAAGCTTTCTTT.

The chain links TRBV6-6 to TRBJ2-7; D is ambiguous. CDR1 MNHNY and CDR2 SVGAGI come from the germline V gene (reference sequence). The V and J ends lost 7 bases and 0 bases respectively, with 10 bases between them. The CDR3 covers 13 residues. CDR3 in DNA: TGTGCCAGCACCCTATATAGCTCCTACGAGCAGTACTTC. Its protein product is CASTLYSSYEQYF.

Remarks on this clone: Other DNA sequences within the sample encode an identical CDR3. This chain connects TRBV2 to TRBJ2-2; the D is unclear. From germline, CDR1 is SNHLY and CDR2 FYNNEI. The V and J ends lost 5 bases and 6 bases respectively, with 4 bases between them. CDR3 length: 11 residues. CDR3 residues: CASSLSGELFF. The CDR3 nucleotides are TGTGCCAGCAGTCTATCCGGGGAGCTGTTTTTT.

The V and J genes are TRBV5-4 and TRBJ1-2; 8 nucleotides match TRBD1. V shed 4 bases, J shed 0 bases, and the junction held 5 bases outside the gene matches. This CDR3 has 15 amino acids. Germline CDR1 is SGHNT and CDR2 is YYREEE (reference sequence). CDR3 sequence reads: CASSHTDRANYGYTF. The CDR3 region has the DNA TGTGCCAGCAGCCATACGGACAGGGCTAACTATGGCTACACCTTC.

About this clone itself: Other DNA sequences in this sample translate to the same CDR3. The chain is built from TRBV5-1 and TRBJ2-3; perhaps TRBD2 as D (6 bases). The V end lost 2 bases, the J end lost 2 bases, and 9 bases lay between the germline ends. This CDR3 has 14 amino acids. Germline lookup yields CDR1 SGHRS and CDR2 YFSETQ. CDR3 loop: CASSFGTVTDTQYF. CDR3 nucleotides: TGCGCCAGCAGCTTTGGGACTGTCACAGATACGCAGTATTTT.

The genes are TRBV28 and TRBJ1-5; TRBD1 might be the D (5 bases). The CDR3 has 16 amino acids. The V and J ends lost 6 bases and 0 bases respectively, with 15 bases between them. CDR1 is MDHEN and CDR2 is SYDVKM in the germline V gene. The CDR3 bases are TGTGCCAGCAGCTCCACATCGGGGGTTAGCAATCAGCCCCAGCATTTT. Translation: CASSSTSGVSNQPQHF.

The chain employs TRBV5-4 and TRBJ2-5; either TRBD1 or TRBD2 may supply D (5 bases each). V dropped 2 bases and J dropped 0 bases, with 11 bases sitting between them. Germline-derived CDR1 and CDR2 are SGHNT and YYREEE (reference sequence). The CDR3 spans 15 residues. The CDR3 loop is CASSLAAGNQETQYF. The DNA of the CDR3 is TGTGCCAGCAGCTTAGCGGCAGGGAACCAAGAGACCCAGTACTTC.

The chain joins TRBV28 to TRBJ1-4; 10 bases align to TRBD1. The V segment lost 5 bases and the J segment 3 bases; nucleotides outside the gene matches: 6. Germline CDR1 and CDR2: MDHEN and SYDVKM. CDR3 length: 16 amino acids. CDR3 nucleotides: TGTGCCAGCAGTCGACAGGGGGCCTTAGCTAATGAAAAACTGTTTTTT. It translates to CASSRQGALANEKLFF. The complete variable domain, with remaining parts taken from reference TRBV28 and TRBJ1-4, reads DVKVTQSSRYLVKRTGEKVFLECVQDMDHENMFWYRQDPGLGLRLIYFSYDVKMKEKGDIPEGYSVSREKKERFSLILESASTNQTSMYLCASSRQGALANEKLFFGSGTQLSVL.

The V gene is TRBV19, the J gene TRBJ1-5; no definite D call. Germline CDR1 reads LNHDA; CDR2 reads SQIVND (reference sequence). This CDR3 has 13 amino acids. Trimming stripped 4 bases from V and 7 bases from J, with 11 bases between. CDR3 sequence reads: CASSKAIQQPQHF. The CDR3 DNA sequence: TGTGCCAGTAGTAAGGCGATCCAGCAGCCCCAGCATTTT.

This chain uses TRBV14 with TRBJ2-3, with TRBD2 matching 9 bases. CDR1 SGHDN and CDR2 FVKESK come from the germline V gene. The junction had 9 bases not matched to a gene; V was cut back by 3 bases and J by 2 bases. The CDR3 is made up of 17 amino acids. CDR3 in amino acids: CASSQGRSGGFTDTQYF. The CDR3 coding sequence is TGTGCCAGCAGCCAGGGTCGTAGCGGGGGCTTCACAGATACGCAGTATTTT.

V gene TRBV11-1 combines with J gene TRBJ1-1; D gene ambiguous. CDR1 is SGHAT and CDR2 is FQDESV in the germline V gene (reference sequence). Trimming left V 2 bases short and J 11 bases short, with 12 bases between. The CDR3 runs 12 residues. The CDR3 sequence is CASSLSGGGAFF. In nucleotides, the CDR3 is TGTGCCAGCAGCTTATCGGGCGGCGGGGCTTTCTTT.